The T cell receptor (beta chain) under discussion was sequenced for a study of blood T cells in healthy people across ages. Germline assignment: CDR1 SEHNR and CDR2 FQNEAQ (reference sequence). V dropped 2 bases and J dropped 4 bases, with 22 bases sitting between them. There are 18 residues in the CDR3. With regard to this clonotype: What it binds is not known.

Next came a second PCR, run for about 7 to 12 cycles, which used a sample-barcoded 5' primer along with a J-beta primer mix. MiXCR, applied by TCRdb to the 5' RACE reads, yields one record per CDR3 protein. The sample includes approximately 1.5 million distinct CDR3 sequences, roughly a third of them seen just once. Study observations and caveats: Per million T cells, TCR beta diversity dropped about linearly as age rose. What prevented conclusive comparison of naive and antigen-experienced cells was that PBMCs were unsorted.

The TCR originated in a woman in her twenties or thirties in good health. Source material: blood. This chain links TRBV7-9 with TRBJ2-3, with a possible D match to TRBD2 (5 bases). CDR3 sequence (DNA): TGTGCCAGCAGCTTAAGGCATGGGGAGTCCTTATCGGCAGATACGCAGTATTTT. Protein: CASSLRHGESLSADTQYF.